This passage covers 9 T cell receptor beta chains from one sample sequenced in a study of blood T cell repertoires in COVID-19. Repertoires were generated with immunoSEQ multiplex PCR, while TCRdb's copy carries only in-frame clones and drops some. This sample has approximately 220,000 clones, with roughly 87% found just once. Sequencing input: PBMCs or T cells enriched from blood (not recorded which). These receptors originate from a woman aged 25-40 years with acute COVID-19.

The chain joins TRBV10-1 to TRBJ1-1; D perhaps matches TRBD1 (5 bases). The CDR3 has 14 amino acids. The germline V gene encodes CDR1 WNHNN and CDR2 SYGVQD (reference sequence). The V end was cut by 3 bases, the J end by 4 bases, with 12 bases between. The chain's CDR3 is CASSEVGGSTEAFF. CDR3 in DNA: TGCGCCAGCAGTGAAGTCGGGGGTAGCACTGAAGCTTTCTTT.

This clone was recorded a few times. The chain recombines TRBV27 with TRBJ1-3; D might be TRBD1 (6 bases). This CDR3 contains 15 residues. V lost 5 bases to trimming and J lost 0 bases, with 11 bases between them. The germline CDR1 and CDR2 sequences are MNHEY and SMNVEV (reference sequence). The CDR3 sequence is CASSLQGSSGNTIYF. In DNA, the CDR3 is TGTGCCAGCAGTCTTCAGGGGTCCTCTGGAAACACCATATATTTT.

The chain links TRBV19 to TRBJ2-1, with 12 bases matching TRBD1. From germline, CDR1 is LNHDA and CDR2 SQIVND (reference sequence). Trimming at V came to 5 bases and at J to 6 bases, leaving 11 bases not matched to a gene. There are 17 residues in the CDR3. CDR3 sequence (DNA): TGTGCCAGTAGTTCGAGACGACCGGGACAGGGGGCCAATGAGCAGTTCTTC. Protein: CASSSRRPGQGANEQFF.

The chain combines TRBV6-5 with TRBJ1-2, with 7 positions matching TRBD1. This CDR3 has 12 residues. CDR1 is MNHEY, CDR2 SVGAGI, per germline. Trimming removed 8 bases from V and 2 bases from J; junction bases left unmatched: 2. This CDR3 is CASQTGNYGYTF. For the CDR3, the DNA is TGTGCCAGCCAGACAGGGAACTATGGCTACACCTTC.

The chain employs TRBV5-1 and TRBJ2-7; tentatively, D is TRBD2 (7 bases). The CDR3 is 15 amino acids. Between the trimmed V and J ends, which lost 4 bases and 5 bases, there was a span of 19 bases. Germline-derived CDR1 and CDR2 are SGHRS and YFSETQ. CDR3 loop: CASSGGGGGRDEQYF. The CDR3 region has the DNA TGCGCCAGCAGCGGCGGGGGCGGGGGAAGGGACGAGCAGTACTTC. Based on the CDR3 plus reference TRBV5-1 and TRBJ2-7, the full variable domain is KAGVTQTPRYLIKTRGQQVTLSCSPISGHRSVSWYQQTPGQGLQFLFEYFSETQRNKGNFPGRFSGRQFSNSRSEMNVSTLELGDSALYLCASSGGGGGRDEQYFGPGTRLTVT.

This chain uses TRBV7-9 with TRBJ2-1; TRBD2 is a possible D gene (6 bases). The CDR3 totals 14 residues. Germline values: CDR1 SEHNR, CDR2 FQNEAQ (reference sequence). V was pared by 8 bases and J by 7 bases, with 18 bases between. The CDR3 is CASRNSGTPNEQFF. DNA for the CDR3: TGTGCCAGCCGAAACTCTGGGACTCCGAATGAGCAGTTCTTC.

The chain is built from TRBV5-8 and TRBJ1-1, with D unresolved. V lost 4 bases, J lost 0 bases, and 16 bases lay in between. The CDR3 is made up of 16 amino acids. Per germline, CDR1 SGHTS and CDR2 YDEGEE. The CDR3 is CASSPVGNSMNTEAFF. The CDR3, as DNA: TGTGCCAGCAGCCCGGTCGGTAATTCCATGAACACTGAAGCTTTCTTT.

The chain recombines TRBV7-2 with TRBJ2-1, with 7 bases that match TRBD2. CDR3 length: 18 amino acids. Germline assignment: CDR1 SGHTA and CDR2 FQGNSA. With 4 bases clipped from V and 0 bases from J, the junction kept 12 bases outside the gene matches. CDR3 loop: CASSSTAGHHFSYNEQFF. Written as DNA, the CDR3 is TGTGCCAGCAGCTCCACAGCGGGGCACCACTTCTCCTACAATGAGCAGTTCTTC.

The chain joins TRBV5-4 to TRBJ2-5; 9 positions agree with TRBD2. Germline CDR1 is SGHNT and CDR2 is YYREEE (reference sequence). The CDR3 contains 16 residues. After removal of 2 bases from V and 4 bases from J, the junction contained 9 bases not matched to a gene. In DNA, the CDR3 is TGTGCCAGCAGCTTTGAATCGGCACTAGCGGGAGAGACCCAGTACTTC. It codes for CASSFESALAGETQYF.